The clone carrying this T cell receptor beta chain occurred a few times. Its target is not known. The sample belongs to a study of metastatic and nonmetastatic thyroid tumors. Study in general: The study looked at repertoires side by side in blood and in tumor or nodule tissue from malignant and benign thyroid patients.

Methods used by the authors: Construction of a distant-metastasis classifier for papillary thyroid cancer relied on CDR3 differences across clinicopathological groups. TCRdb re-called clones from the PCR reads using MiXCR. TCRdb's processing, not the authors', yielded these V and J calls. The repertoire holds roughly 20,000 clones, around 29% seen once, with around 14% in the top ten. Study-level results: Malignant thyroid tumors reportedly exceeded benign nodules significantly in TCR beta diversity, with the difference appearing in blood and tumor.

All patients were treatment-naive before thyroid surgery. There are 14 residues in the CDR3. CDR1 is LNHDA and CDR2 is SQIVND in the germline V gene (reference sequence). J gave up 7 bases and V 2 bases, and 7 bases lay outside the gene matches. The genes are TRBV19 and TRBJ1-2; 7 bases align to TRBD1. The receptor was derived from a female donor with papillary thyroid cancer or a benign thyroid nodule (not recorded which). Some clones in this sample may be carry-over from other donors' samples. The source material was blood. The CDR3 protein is CASSILQGEGGYTF. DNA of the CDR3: TGTGCCAGTAGTATACTTCAGGGGGAAGGTGGCTACACCTTC. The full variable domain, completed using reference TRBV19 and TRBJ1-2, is DGGITQSPKYLFRKEGQNVTLSCEQNLNHDAMYWYRQDPGQGLRLIYYSQIVNDFQKGDIAEGYSVSREKKESFPLTVTSAQKNPTAFYLCASSILQGEGGYTFGSGTRLTVV.